These 16 T cell receptor beta chains were all obtained from the same sample, sequenced in a study of T cells in Graves' hyperthyroidism and ophthalmopathy. Amplification yielded TCR beta CDR3 regions, with RNA transcripts as the source. An initial round of RT-PCR targeting the TCR CDR3 relied on the HTBI primer set. In TCRdb, the multiplex PCR reads were re-called with MiXCR into one record per CDR3 protein. The table lists 250,000 to 300,000 distinct CDR3 sequences, 12% to 15% of them singletons, with 7.9% in the top ten. The sample taken for sequencing was blood. These receptors were collected from a woman aged 40 to 50 with Graves' hyperthyroidism.

The chain recombines TRBV29-1 with TRBJ1-3; a weak D match, TRBD1 (6 bases). Per the germline V gene, CDR1 is SQVTM and CDR2 is ANQGSEA. Trimming took 6 bases from V and 2 from J, leaving 11 bases between them. This CDR3 is 13 amino acids long. The CDR3 here is CSVDNRAGNTIYF. The CDR3 region has the DNA TGCAGCGTCGATAACAGGGCTGGAAACACCATATATTTT.

This clonotype was observed at least ten times. The gene calls are TRBV20-1 and TRBJ1-1; no reliable D call. Germline V gene lookup returns CDR1 DFQATT and CDR2 SNEGSKA (reference sequence). Trimming removed 6 bases from V and 7 bases from J, with 9 bases in between. The CDR3 runs 10 residues. CDR3 sequence: CSATKIEAFF. CDR3 DNA: TGCAGTGCCACTAAGATTGAAGCTTTCTTT.

This clonotype was seen a few times. This may arise from a read error, as a much more abundant clone is one base away. The rearrangement links TRBV3-1 to TRBJ2-1, with D tentatively TRBD2 (6 bases). The CDR3 loop spans 13 amino acids. CDR1 and CDR2 (germline): LGHDT, YNNKEL (reference sequence). The CDR3 coding sequence is TGTGCCAGCAGCCTTACTAGCTCTGATGAGCAGCTCTTC. Translating gives CASSLTSSDEQLF.

This clonotype was seen ten or more times. V and J are TRBV5-8 and TRBJ2-1, with TRBD2 identical over 9 bases. This CDR3 is 15 amino acids long. The ends lost 4 bases at V and 4 bases at J; junction bases unmatched: 6. CDR1 is SGHTS and CDR2 is YDEGEE in the germline V gene. CDR3 sequence (DNA): TGTGCCAGCAGCCTCGGGACTAGCACTTACAATGAGCAGTTCTTC. It translates to CASSLGTSTYNEQFF.

This clonotype was detected ten times or more. J is TRBJ2-7 and V is TRBV7-9; TRBD1 agrees at 9 bases. J was trimmed by 3 bases and V by 7 bases; bases with no gene match: 10. Germline V gene lookup returns CDR1 SEHNR and CDR2 FQNEAQ (reference sequence). The CDR3 runs to 15 residues. CDR3 region: CASTSPDRGSYEQYF. In DNA, the CDR3 is TGTGCCAGCACCTCCCCGGACAGGGGAAGCTACGAGCAGTACTTC.

This clonotype has ten or more counts. The chain is built from TRBV11-3 and TRBJ1-5; 7 positions agree with TRBD1. Per the germline V gene, CDR1 is SGHNT and CDR2 is YENEEA. This CDR3 has 18 residues. With V trimmed by 2 bases and J by 5 bases, 15 bases remained unmatched. CDR3 nucleotides: TGTGCCAGCAGCTTATCAAATTCGACAGGGAAGAAACATCAGCCCCAGCATTTT. This sequence encodes CASSLSNSTGKKHQPQHF.

The rearrangement uses TRBV7-9 and TRBJ1-3; 7 bases are a match to TRBD1. CDR3 size: 13 residues. Trimming at V came to 7 bases and at J to 8 bases, leaving 8 bases not matched to a gene. Germline values: CDR1 SEHNR, CDR2 FQNEAQ (reference sequence). For the CDR3, the DNA is TGTGCCAGCAAGACAGGGACCGAGGACACCATATATTTT. This translates into CASKTGTEDTIYF.

This clonotype showed up many times. The chain recombines TRBV3-1 with TRBJ1-2; D is undetermined. Looked up from germline, CDR1 is LGHDT and CDR2 is YNNKEL (reference sequence). The CDR3 extends over 15 amino acids. V lost 0 bases and J 0 bases, leaving 8 bases between the germline ends. CDR3 sequence (DNA): TGTGCCAGCAGCCAAGACCAGAATTCTAACTATGGCTACACCTTC. It specifies CASSQDQNSNYGYTF.

This clonotype was recorded many times. The CDR3 DNA reads as TGTGCCAGCAGCTTGTCACAGGCTCCCTACGAGCAGTACTTC. Its translation: CASSLSQAPYEQYF. The chain combines TRBV7-9 with TRBJ2-7, with D possibly TRBD1 on 5 matching bases. CDR1 SEHNR and CDR2 FQNEAQ come from the germline V gene (reference sequence). The ends were cut back, 3 bases at V and 2 bases at J, with 11 bases in the middle. The CDR3 consists of 14 residues.

This chain links TRBV7-2 with TRBJ2-7; 8 bases map to TRBD1. Germline trimming cut 4 bases from V and 6 bases from J; bases unmatched to any gene: 5. The CDR3 is made up of 13 amino acids. Germline V gives CDR1 SGHTA, CDR2 FQGNSA. CDR3 loop: CASSSDRAREQYF. For the CDR3, the DNA is TGTGCCAGCAGCTCGGACAGGGCACGCGAGCAGTACTTC. The full variable domain, rest sourced from reference TRBV7-2 and TRBJ2-7, is GAGVSQSPSNKVTEKGKDVELRCDPISGHTALYWYRQSLGQGLEFLIYFQGNSAPDKSGLPSDRFSAERTGGSVSTLTIQRTQQEDSAVYLCASSSDRAREQYFGPGTRLTVT.

The CDR3 spells CSALAGGYNEQFF. In DNA, the CDR3 is TGCAGTGCCCTAGCGGGAGGGTACAATGAGCAGTTCTTC. V gene TRBV20-1 combines with J gene TRBJ2-1; 12 bases are a match to TRBD2. The CDR3 loop spans 13 amino acids. Germline V gene data show CDR1 as DFQATT and CDR2 as SNEGSKA (reference sequence). V was clipped by 6 bases and J by 4 bases; unmatched bases: 1.

This clonotype was detected ten times or more. This sequence joins TRBV7-8 and TRBJ1-4; no reliable D call. Trimming cost V 5 bases and J 8 bases, with 18 bases left between them. Germline CDR1 is SGHVS and CDR2 is FQNEAQ. This CDR3 comprises 15 residues. DNA for the CDR3: TGTGCCAGCAGCCACCCCAGACCCGGGAGCGAAAAACTGTTTTTT. Amino acids: CASSHPRPGSEKLFF.

This clonotype showed up many times. The chain is built from TRBV13 and TRBJ1-5; possible D gene TRBD1, 6 bases. CDR3 length: 13 residues. The V gene's germline CDR1 is PRHDT and CDR2 FYEKMQ (reference sequence). V was cut by 5 bases and J by 6 bases, with 11 bases left in between. The chain's CDR3 is CASSGGLSQPQHF. The CDR3 nucleotides are TGTGCCAGCAGCGGGGGGCTAAGTCAGCCCCAGCATTTT.

In this sample, this clonotype turned up many times. The CDR3 loop reads CSASSGWDGTEAFF. DNA of the CDR3: TGCAGTGCTAGCTCCGGGTGGGACGGCACTGAAGCTTTCTTT. V usage is TRBV20-1 and J usage is TRBJ1-1; D perhaps matches TRBD1 (5 bases). CDR3 length equals 14 residues. The V and J ends lost 3 bases and 4 bases respectively, with 15 bases between them. Germline-derived CDR1 and CDR2 are DFQATT and SNEGSKA (reference sequence).

This clonotype was seen ten or more times. The chain recombines TRBV7-2 with TRBJ2-5; D remains ambiguous. The V end was cut by 1 base, the J end by 5 bases, with 8 bases between. Per germline, CDR1 SGHTA and CDR2 FQGNSA. This CDR3 comprises 13 residues. CDR3 nucleotides: TGTGCCAGCAGCTTAGGATTTGGTGAGACCCAGTACTTC. It codes for CASSLGFGETQYF.

This clonotype was counted many times. CDR3 sequence: CASSQSSSGGEQYF. DNA for the CDR3: TGTGCCAGCAGCCAGTCCTCTAGCGGGGGCGAGCAGTACTTC. The rearrangement joins TRBV3-1 to TRBJ2-7, with TRBD2 matching 10 bases. This CDR3 region has 14 residues. J gave up 6 bases and V 3 bases, and 5 bases lay outside the gene matches. In germline, CDR1 is LGHDT, CDR2 YNNKEL (reference sequence).